This T cell receptor (beta chain) was documented in a study of blood T cell repertoires in COVID-19. Study information: Samples of COVID-19 (acute and convalescent) were obtained from the United States, Italy and Spain.

Participants were aged about 18 to 100 years from about two dozen US areas. Recovered participants had two consecutive negative NP/OP PCR tests, healthcare professional clearance, or symptom resolution. Assay: immunoSEQ multiplex PCR; the TCRdb copy retains only in-frame clones and omits some. The table has around 200,000 clones, about 85% seen once. Looked up from germline, CDR1 is LNHDA and CDR2 is SQIVND (reference sequence). Trimming at V came to 4 bases and at J to 5 bases, leaving 8 bases not matched to a gene. The length of the CDR3 is 15 residues. This clone occurred once. The chain uses TRBV19 and TRBJ1-2; TRBD1 agrees at 9 bases. This sequence originates from a woman aged 25 to 39 who had recovered from COVID-19. The sequenced sample consisted of PBMCs or T cells enriched from blood (not recorded which). The CDR3 coding sequence is TGTGCCAGTAGTACGTCAACGGGACAGGGATATGGCTACACCTTC. Amino acid sequence: CASSTSTGQGYGYTF.